The 26 T cell receptor beta chains listed next were all sequenced from one sample in a study of T cell changes during pregnancy in multiple sclerosis (dated by TCRdb to about 2019). Library preparation was by the immunoSEQ multiplex PCR assay. The immuneACCESS repertoire file appears here via TCRdb, limited to in-frame rearrangements. These files lack a portion of the clones; in checked studies, under half of the deficit traces to unresolved V genes, and the cause of the others is not known. Present in this sample are tens of thousands of clones, 75% to 95% of which were seen just once. The ten largest clones take up roughly 1.2% of the sample. The specimen was peripheral blood, collected after pregnancy. The receptors come from a female donor in good health, enrolled as a control in a pregnancy study.

The V call is TRBV19, the J call TRBJ2-7, with 8 nucleotides matching TRBD2. Losses at the gene ends were 6 bases for V and 2 bases for J; bases not matched to a gene: 6. The CDR3 extends over 14 amino acids. Germline CDR1 LNHDA, CDR2 SQIVND (reference sequence). The CDR3 protein is CASRPSGRTYEQYF. The DNA of the CDR3 is TGTGCCAGTAGGCCTAGCGGGCGAACCTACGAGCAGTACTTC.

The chain joins TRBV4-1 to TRBJ1-3; D might be TRBD1 (6 bases). The CDR3 has 13 amino acids. The germline V gene has CDR1 MGHRA and CDR2 YSYEKL. V was cut by 4 bases and J by 5 bases, with 9 bases left in between. The CDR3 loop reads CASSPGHRNTIYF. The CDR3 bases are TGCGCCAGCAGCCCGGGACACAGAAACACCATATATTTT.

The genes are TRBV19 and TRBJ1-6; 7 nucleotides align to TRBD1. From germline, CDR1 is LNHDA and CDR2 SQIVND (reference sequence). The CDR3 contains 14 residues. V trimming: 3 bases; J trimming: 15 bases; junction bases outside the gene matches: 11. CDR3 loop: CASSIGTAAGGLHF. CDR3 bases: TGTGCCAGTAGTATTGGGACAGCGGCTGGGGGCCTCCACTTT.

The chain has TRBV6-5 and TRBJ2-3, with D possibly being TRBD2 (5 bases). The CDR3 covers 14 residues. Germline V gene data show CDR1 as MNHEY and CDR2 as SVGAGI. V lost 0 bases to trimming and J lost 2 bases, with 6 bases between them. The CDR3 reads CASSYSRVTDTQYF. The CDR3 region has the DNA TGTGCCAGCAGTTACTCGAGGGTCACAGATACGCAGTATTTT.

This clone has only one observation. V usage is TRBV5-4 and J usage is TRBJ2-4, with D possibly matching TRBD1 (5 bases). Per germline, CDR1 SGHNT and CDR2 YYREEE (reference sequence). The CDR3 is made up of 14 amino acids. Trimming shortened V by 1 base and J by 6 bases, and 11 bases separated the two germline ends. CDR3 DNA: TGTGCCAGCAGCTTGTCGAGACAGCTAAACATTCAGTACTTC. Protein sequence: CASSLSRQLNIQYF.

V gene TRBV10-1 combines with J gene TRBJ1-5, with D hard to call. The germline gives CDR1 WNHNN, CDR2 SYGVQD (reference sequence). This CDR3 has 18 residues. The V end lost 2 bases, the J end lost 5 bases, and 22 bases lay between the germline ends. CDR3 amino acids: CASSEISGVWEVDQPQHF. DNA for the CDR3: TGCGCCAGCAGTGAGATTTCTGGGGTGTGGGAGGTAGATCAGCCCCAGCATTTT.

The genes are TRBV5-1 and TRBJ2-3; possibly TRBD2 for D (5 bases). V dropped 1 base and J dropped 6 bases, with 12 bases sitting between them. Per germline, CDR1 SGHRS and CDR2 YFSETQ. The CDR3 spans 14 residues. CDR3 sequence (DNA): TGCGCCAGCAGCTTGCAGAACCCGGGGGATACGCAGTATTTT. Translation gives CASSLQNPGDTQYF.

CDR3 bases: TGTGCCAGCTCACCCGGGTGGGGCGTAGAGACCCAGTACTTC. It yields the protein CASSPGWGVETQYF. The V call is TRBV18, the J call TRBJ2-5; tentatively, D is TRBD1 (5 bases). Between the trimmed V and J ends, which lost 3 bases and 4 bases, there was a span of 12 bases. The CDR3 sequence is 14 residues long. Per the germline V gene, CDR1 is KGHSH and CDR2 is LQKENI.

This clone was counted a single time. The V call is TRBV5-1, the J call TRBJ2-1; D may be TRBD2 (7 bases). V lost 3 bases and J 12 bases, leaving 13 bases between the germline ends. The CDR3 contains 12 residues. CDR1 SGHRS and CDR2 YFSETQ come from the germline V gene. The CDR3 coding sequence is TGCGCCAGCAGCTCCGGGGGGCCCGGGCAGTTCTTC. This sequence encodes CASSSGGPGQFF.

The V call is TRBV5-1, the J call TRBJ1-1; D gene uncertain. From germline, CDR1 is SGHRS and CDR2 YFSETQ. The CDR3 is made up of 13 amino acids. V was clipped by 5 bases and J by 1 base, with 9 bases between them. CDR3 sequence reads: CASRTSRNTEAFF. For the CDR3, the DNA is TGCGCCAGCAGAACCTCCAGGAACACTGAAGCTTTCTTT.

This chain joins TRBV4-1 and TRBJ1-4; D gene ambiguous. CDR3 length equals 15 residues. The V and J ends lost 1 base and 7 bases respectively, with 13 bases between them. The V gene's germline CDR1 is MGHRA and CDR2 YSYEKL. Here the CDR3 DNA reads TGCGCCAGCAGCCAAGCGACACGGCTGGGTGAAAAACTGTTTTTT. It translates to CASSQATRLGEKLFF.

V gene TRBV7-6 combines with J gene TRBJ1-1, with a possible D match to TRBD1 (6 bases). The CDR3 sequence is 16 residues long. The germline CDR1 and CDR2 sequences are SGHVS and FNYEAQ. V gave up 3 bases and J gave up 4 bases, with 18 bases separating them. CDR3 in DNA: TGTGCCAGCAGCTTCCGGTGGGGGGGGCGGGGCACTGAAGCTTTCTTT. Translation gives CASSFRWGGRGTEAFF. Combining the CDR3 with reference TRBV7-6 and TRBJ1-1 gives the whole variable domain GAGVSQSPRYKVTKRGQDVALRCDPISGHVSLYWYRQALGQGPEFLTYFNYEAQQDKSGLPNDRFSAERPEGSISTLTIQRTEQRDSAMYRCASSFRWGGRGTEAFFGQGTRLTVV.

The chain employs TRBV28 and TRBJ1-2; 7 bases are shared with TRBD1. J gave up 7 bases and V 2 bases, and 13 bases lay outside the gene matches. The CDR3 totals 16 residues. Looked up from germline, CDR1 is MDHEN and CDR2 is SYDVKM. The CDR3 DNA is TGTGCCAGCAGTTTAACGCGACAGGGATTTTCTCTTGGCTACACCTTC. Translating it yields CASSLTRQGFSLGYTF.

This rearrangement joins TRBV18 to TRBJ1-2; D may be TRBD1 (5 bases). The ends were cut back, 0 bases at V and 2 bases at J, with 7 bases in the middle. From germline, CDR1 is KGHSH and CDR2 LQKENI. The CDR3 has 14 amino acids. The CDR3 bases are TGTGCCAGCTCACCACCGGGGCAGAACTATGGCTACACCTTC. This sequence encodes CASSPPGQNYGYTF.

This clone came up once. The CDR3 DNA follows: TGTGCCAGTAGTATTGGGCAGGGGGCCCGTCAGCCCCAGCATTTT. Its protein is CASSIGQGARQPQHF. The V and J genes are TRBV19 and TRBJ1-5, with 8 bases matching TRBD1. This CDR3 has 15 residues. Germline CDR1 reads LNHDA; CDR2 reads SQIVND (reference sequence). Trimming removed 3 bases from V and 6 bases from J; junction bases left unmatched: 7.

The chain uses TRBV25-1 and TRBJ2-7; no clear D gene. Germline V gene sequence: CDR1 MGHDK, CDR2 SYGVNS. Deletions cut 4 bases from V and 6 bases from J, with 7 bases between. This CDR3 has 11 residues. CDR3 sequence (DNA): TGTGCCAGCAGTGTGATCGGCGAGCAGTACTTC. Amino acids: CASSVIGEQYF.

The chain carries TRBV9 and TRBJ2-7; D is possibly TRBD2 (6 bases). The CDR3 has 15 amino acids. V was cut by 3 bases and J by 3 bases, with 16 bases left in between. Germline lookup yields CDR1 SGDLS and CDR2 YYNGEE. As DNA, the CDR3 is TGTGCCAGCAGCGCCGGGCTCCGGGAGCACTACGAGCAGTACTTC. Translating gives CASSAGLREHYEQYF. The full variable domain, with the rest looked up from reference TRBV9 and TRBJ2-7, is DSGVTQTPKHLITATGQRVTLRCSPRSGDLSVYWYQQSLDQGLQFLIQYYNGEERAKGNILERFSAQQFPDLHSELNLSSLELGDSALYFCASSAGLREHYEQYFGPGTRLTVT.

This clone has only one observation. V is TRBV28 and J is TRBJ2-7, with TRBD1 matching over 8 bases. V lost 3 bases to trimming and J lost 5 bases; unmatched junction nucleotides: 6. Germline CDR1 reads MDHEN; CDR2 reads SYDVKM. This CDR3 has 14 residues. The CDR3 coding sequence is TGTGCCAGCAGTTTCGGTGGACAGGGAAACGAGCAGTACTTC. Amino acid sequence: CASSFGGQGNEQYF.

V gene TRBV15 combines with J gene TRBJ2-1; 8 bases agree with TRBD1. The ends lost 3 bases at V and 1 base at J; junction bases unmatched: 5. CDR1 and CDR2 (germline): LNHNV, YYDKDF (reference sequence). The CDR3 contains 16 residues. CDR3 nucleotide sequence: TGTGCCACCAGCAGCAACAGGGGGAGGTCCTACAATGAGCAGTTCTTC. Its translation: CATSSNRGRSYNEQFF.

The J gene is TRBJ1-4, the V gene TRBV6-5, with 10 bases identical to TRBD1. The CDR3 runs 16 residues. The V gene's germline CDR1 is MNHEY and CDR2 SVGAGI. Trimming took 4 bases from V and 0 from J; bases not matched to a gene: 2. CDR3 sequence: CASSLTGGTTNEKLFF. CDR3 DNA sequence: TGTGCCAGCAGTTTGACAGGGGGCACAACTAATGAAAAACTGTTTTTT.

A few counts support this clone. The V call is TRBV19, the J call TRBJ1-2; the D gene is possibly TRBD1 (5 bases). Per the germline V gene, CDR1 is LNHDA and CDR2 is SQIVND (reference sequence). V lost 7 bases and J lost 7, with 16 bases in between. The CDR3 totals 13 residues. CDR3 in amino acids: CASTDVGRAGYTF. The DNA of the CDR3 is TGTGCCAGTACCGATGTGGGCAGGGCTGGCTACACCTTC.

The rearrangement uses TRBV27 and TRBJ1-6; 7 positions match TRBD1. Trimming at V came to 7 bases and at J to 10 bases, leaving 10 bases not matched to a gene. The CDR3 is 14 amino acids. Germline V gives CDR1 MNHEY, CDR2 SMNVEV (reference sequence). The CDR3 DNA reads TGTGCCAGCACCAACGACAGGGCAGGATCACCCCTCCACTTT. Translating gives CASTNDRAGSPLHF.

This clone is a singleton in its sample. The rearrangement uses TRBV5-4 and TRBJ2-7; tentative D call: TRBD1 (6 bases). The V gene lost 6 bases and the J gene lost 5 bases, with 15 bases spanning the gap. The CDR3 loop spans 13 amino acids. The germline CDR1 and CDR2 sequences are SGHNT and YYREEE (reference sequence). CDR3 DNA: TGTGCCAGCACCCCCCAACAGGGCCACGAGCAGTACTTC. It yields the protein CASTPQQGHEQYF.

This chain uses TRBV6-5 with TRBJ1-4; possibly TRBD1 for D (5 bases). The CDR3 length is 14 residues. Germline V lookup: CDR1 MNHEY, CDR2 SVGAGI. The V gene lost 6 bases and the J gene lost 10 bases, with 18 bases spanning the gap. The CDR3 region has the DNA TGTGCCAGCAGGCGGACAAGCCGATCGTCAAAACTGTTTTTT. This gives the protein CASRRTSRSSKLFF.

This sequence joins TRBV5-4 and TRBJ2-3; D is possibly TRBD1 (5 bases). The CDR3 spans 14 residues. The V and J ends lost 0 bases and 0 bases respectively, with 5 bases between them. Germline V lookup: CDR1 SGHNT, CDR2 YYREEE (reference sequence). Here the CDR3 DNA reads TGTGCCAGCAGCTTGGGACAGAGCACAGATACGCAGTATTTT. Its protein is CASSLGQSTDTQYF. The full variable domain, its missing parts supplied by reference TRBV5-4 and TRBJ2-3, is ETGVTQSPTHLIKTRGQQVTLRCSSQSGHNTVSWYQQALGQGPQFIFQYYREEENGRGNFPPRFSGLQFPNYSSELNVNALELDDSALYLCASSLGQSTDTQYFGPGTRLTVL.

The V gene is TRBV6-1, the J gene TRBJ2-3; the match to TRBD2 covers 10 bases. CDR1 and CDR2 (germline): MNHNS, SASEGT. V was pared by 1 base and J by 3 bases, with 4 bases of the junction left unmatched. This CDR3 has 16 amino acids. CDR3 nucleotides: TGTGCCAGCAGTGAAGAAGCGGGAGGGGGTACAGATACGCAGTATTTT. Translating it yields CASSEEAGGGTDTQYF.